Following are 25 T cell receptor beta chains from one sample sequenced in a study of T cells in women clearing cervical HPV infection. Assay: immunoSEQ multiplex PCR; the TCRdb copy retains only in-frame clones and omits some. The sample holds around 31,000 clones. Specimen: blood buffy coat. Every receptor here comes from a woman aged 18 to 69 with a cervical HPV16 infection that either progressed to CIN3+ or cleared (not recorded which).

With respect to this clone: The sequenced fragment ends 3 residues before the CDR3 boundary, so the rest is inferred from the germline J gene. The chain has TRBV5-1 and TRBJ2-3, with TRBD2 identical over 10 bases. The trim removed 5 bases at V and 3 bases at J, leaving 18 bases unmatched. Germline V gives CDR1 SGHRS, CDR2 YFSETQ. The CDR3 loop spans 19 amino acids. Partial CDR3 DNA: TGCGCCAGCAGTAATAAGGGGGGAGCGGGGGGGCGTGCGACAGATACG. This sequence encodes CASSNKGGAGGRATDT. The full CDR3 reads CASSNKGGAGGRATDTQYF.

Comments on this clone: The read gets to within 3 residues of the CDR3 end, and the germline J gene fills in the rest. The rearrangement joins TRBV30 to TRBJ2-7, with a possible D match to TRBD1 (5 bases). The CDR3 has 13 residues. The V end was cut by 7 bases, the J end by 4 bases, with 17 bases between. The germline CDR1 and CDR2 sequences are GTSNPN and SVGIG (reference sequence). The CDR3 loop is CALISPGFYEQYF. Partial CDR3 DNA: TGTGCCTTGATATCCCCAGGGTTTTACGAG.

As concerns this clone: The read gets to within 3 residues of the CDR3 end, and the germline J gene fills in the rest. The J gene is TRBJ1-1, the V gene TRBV2, with 10 positions matching TRBD1. CDR1 SNHLY and CDR2 FYNNEI come from the germline V gene. The CDR3 runs to 15 residues. CDR3 in amino acids: CASSGRGQGGREAFF. Partial CDR3 DNA: TGTGCCAGCAGTGGACGAGGACAGGGGGGAAGAGAA.

With regard to this clone: The read falls 3 residues short of the CDR3 end, and the missing part is taken from the germline J gene. This chain uses TRBV20-1 with TRBJ2-6; 15 nucleotides align to TRBD2. The CDR3 spans 18 residues. V lost 5 bases and J lost 0; bases outside the gene matches: 5. The germline gives CDR1 DFQATT, CDR2 SNEGSKA (reference sequence). The CDR3 sequence: CSARTSGRDYSGANVLTF. The covered CDR3 bases are TGCAGTGCTCGGACTAGCGGGAGGGATTACTCTGGGGCCAACGTC.

Comments on this clone: The read gets to within 3 residues of the CDR3 end, and the germline J gene fills in the rest. The chain employs TRBV20-1 and TRBJ2-1; 11 bases agree with TRBD2. The germline V gene has CDR1 DFQATT and CDR2 SNEGSKA (reference sequence). With V trimmed by 6 bases and J by 0 bases, 10 bases remained unmatched. The CDR3 has 17 residues. The sequenced CDR3 bases are TGCAGTGCCACTGGATGGACTAGCGGGCACTCCTACAATGAG. This gives the protein CSATGWTSGHSYNE. Given in full, the CDR3 is CSATGWTSGHSYNEQFF.

On this clone: The CDR3 end is not reached by the read, which stops 3 residues before it; the germline J gene fills it in. The chain uses TRBV19 and TRBJ2-5, with a tentative D call TRBD1 (7 bases). V was clipped by 4 bases and J by 2 bases, with 20 bases between them. The V gene's germline CDR1 is LNHDA and CDR2 SQIVND (reference sequence). The CDR3 spans 17 residues. CDR3 region: CASSSGTARVVQETQYF. The covered CDR3 bases are TGTGCCAGTAGTAGCGGGACAGCGAGGGTCGTACAAGAGACC.

Regarding this clone: From the germline J gene comes the end of the CDR3, since the read stops 3 residues before it. The rearrangement links TRBV19 to TRBJ1-2; 11 nucleotides match TRBD1. Germline V gene data show CDR1 as LNHDA and CDR2 as SQIVND (reference sequence). This CDR3 has 15 amino acids. The J segment lost 2 bases and the V segment lost 4 bases, leaving 3 bases of the junction unmatched. Partial CDR3 DNA: TGTGCCAGTAGTACTGGGACAGGGGGGAACTATGGC. It codes for CASSTGTGGNYG. The entire CDR3 sequence reads CASSTGTGGNYGYTF. Supplemented by reference TRBV19 and TRBJ1-2, the full variable domain reads DGGITQSPKYLFRKEGQNVTLSCEQNLNHDAMYWYRQDPGQGLRLIYYSQIVNDFQKGDIAEGYSVSREKKESFPLTVTSAQKNPTAFYLCASSTGTGGNYGYTFGSGTRLTVV.

Points on this clone: From the germline J gene comes the end of the CDR3, since the read stops 3 residues before it. This chain connects TRBV2 to TRBJ2-3; 9 bases match TRBD2. The V segment lost 4 bases and the J segment 1 base; nucleotides outside the gene matches: 0. The germline V gene has CDR1 SNHLY and CDR2 FYNNEI. CDR3 length: 14 amino acids. The CDR3 region is CASSGLAGTDTQYF. The CDR3 bases that were read are TGTGCCAGCAGTGGACTAGCGGGCACAGATACG.

Concerning this clone: One junction end does not reproduce the germline sequence, and a read error may be involved. The read terminates 3 residues before the CDR3 end, so the remaining end is supplied by the germline J gene. This chain uses TRBV4-2 with TRBJ2-3; possibly TRBD1 for D (7 bases). The V gene's germline CDR1 is LGHNA and CDR2 YNFKEQ. The CDR3 loop spans 18 amino acids. CDR3 in amino acids: CASSQSVMAGGLTDTQYF. The DNA read from the CDR3 is TGCGCCAGCAGCCAATCCGTCATGGCAGGGGGGCTCACAGATACG.

As concerns this clone: The read terminates 3 residues before the CDR3 end, so the remaining end is supplied by the germline J gene. The rearrangement uses TRBV2 and TRBJ1-1; 7 bases map to TRBD1. Looked up from germline, CDR1 is SNHLY and CDR2 is FYNNEI. This CDR3 spans 13 amino acids. Losses at the gene ends were 5 bases for V and 6 bases for J; bases not matched to a gene: 6. CDR3 bases read: TGTGCCAGCAGTAGAAGGGGGCTCTCTGAA. Residues: CASSRRGLSE. The whole CDR3 protein reads CASSRRGLSEAFF. Full variable domain (remainder filled in from reference TRBV2 and TRBJ1-1): EPEVTQTPSHQVTQMGQEVILRCVPISNHLYFYWYRQILGQKVEFLVSFYNNEISEKSEIFDDQFSVERPDGSNFTLKIRSTKLEDSAMYFCASSRRGLSEAFFGQGTRLTVV.

With respect to this clone: The read finishes 3 residues shy of the CDR3 end, and the germline J gene is used to complete it. V and J are TRBV2 and TRBJ1-5; the match to TRBD1 covers 9 bases. V shed 5 bases, J shed 5 bases, and the junction held 7 bases outside the gene matches. CDR3 length: 15 residues. CDR1 and CDR2 from the germline V gene are SNHLY and FYNNEI. Incomplete CDR3 DNA: TGTGCCAGCAGTTCCGGGACAGGGTACCATCAGCCC. Translation gives CASSSGTGYHQP. The full CDR3 sequence reads CASSSGTGYHQPQHF.

Remarks on this clone: The read ends 3 residues before the CDR3 terminus; that terminus is restored from the germline J gene. The gene calls are TRBV28 and TRBJ2-7; 8 bases map to TRBD1. Germline CDR1 MDHEN, CDR2 SYDVKM. Losses at the gene ends were 5 bases for V and 2 bases for J; bases not matched to a gene: 8. The CDR3 covers 15 residues. The CDR3 here is CASSPQGAWTYEQYF. Partial CDR3 DNA: TGTGCCAGCAGTCCCCAGGGGGCGTGGACCTACGAG.

With respect to this clone: The CDR3 extends 3 residues past the end of the read, so its final part is completed from the germline J gene. The chain recombines TRBV6-7 with TRBJ2-6, with D maybe TRBD1 (6 bases). TRBV6-7 is given ORF status, its function remaining uncertain. The CDR3 is made up of 18 amino acids. Trimming shortened V by 2 bases and J by 3 bases, and 17 bases separated the two germline ends. This chain's CDR3 is CASSYRDEGDYGANVLTF. CDR3 DNA, as far as it was read: TGTGCCAGCAGTTACCGGGACGAGGGGGATTATGGGGCCAACGTC.

Concerning this clone itself: The read ends 3 residues shy of where the CDR3 ends; the end is completed using the germline J gene. This sample also contains other DNA sequences that code for the same CDR3. This chain joins TRBV5-1 and TRBJ1-3; the match to TRBD1 covers 7 bases. V trimming: 1 base; J trimming: 0 bases; junction bases outside the gene matches: 4. CDR1 SGHRS and CDR2 YFSETQ come from the germline V gene. CDR3 length equals 16 residues. This chain's CDR3 is CASSLSGGISGNTIYF. CDR3 DNA, as far as it was read: TGCGCCAGCAGCTTGTCAGGGGGAATCTCTGGAAACACC.

Concerning this clone itself: The read terminates 3 residues before the CDR3 end, so the remaining end is supplied by the germline J gene. The chain has TRBV10-3 and TRBJ2-7; D is uncertain. There are 11 residues in the CDR3. In germline, CDR1 is ENHRY, CDR2 SYGVKD. V lost 7 bases to trimming and J lost 2 bases, with 6 bases between them. CDR3 amino acids: CAIKGPYEQYF. The sequenced part of the CDR3 DNA is TGTGCCATCAAGGGCCCCTACGAG.

About this clone: The read terminates 3 residues before the CDR3 end, so the remaining end is supplied by the germline J gene. The chain couples TRBV2 to TRBJ2-1, with 9 bases matching TRBD1. CDR1 and CDR2 (germline): SNHLY, FYNNEI. Trimming cost V 2 bases and J 2 bases; bases outside gene matches: 4. The length of the CDR3 is 16 residues. The CDR3 spells CASSESWTGAYNEQFF. The sequenced part of the CDR3 DNA is TGTGCCAGCAGTGAATCCTGGACAGGGGCCTACAATGAG.

A note on this clone: The sequence runs out 3 residues before the end of the CDR3; the remainder is reconstructed from the germline J gene. The J gene is TRBJ1-2, the V gene TRBV5-6; perhaps TRBD1 as D (6 bases). This CDR3 contains 14 residues. The germline gives CDR1 SGHDT, CDR2 YYEEEE. Trimming cost V 6 bases and J 1 base, with 13 bases left between them. The CDR3 bases that were read are TGTGCCAGCATCACACAGGGAGTTAACTATGGC. It codes for CASITQGVNYG. The whole CDR3 protein reads CASITQGVNYGYTF.

Remarks on this clone: The read falls 3 residues short of the CDR3 end, and the missing part is taken from the germline J gene. The chain couples TRBV7-8 to TRBJ1-4, with a tentative D call TRBD1 (6 bases). Germline lookup yields CDR1 SGHVS and CDR2 FQNEAQ. The CDR3 spans 16 residues. The CDR3 bases that were read are TGTGCCAGCAGCTTAGGGGGACAAGACTTTAATTCACCA. Protein: CASSLGGQDFNSP. The CDR3 reads in full as CASSLGGQDFNSPLFF.

Note on this clone: The read ends 3 residues before the CDR3 terminus; that terminus is restored from the germline J gene. This sequence joins TRBV7-6 and TRBJ1-2; TRBD1 is a possible D gene (6 bases). V was pared by 4 bases and J by 0 bases, with 21 bases between. Germline-derived CDR1 and CDR2 are SGHVS and FNYEAQ. The CDR3 has 18 amino acids. CDR3: CASSYLPPGGSTNYGYTF. The sequenced part of the CDR3 DNA is TGTGCCAGCAGCTATCTACCCCCGGGGGGCTCTACTAACTATGGC.

Points on this clone: The read ends 3 residues early relative to the CDR3; the germline J gene fills the gap. V gene TRBV6-2 or TRBV6-3 combines with J gene TRBJ2-5; possibly TRBD1 for D (6 bases). The germline V and J ends were trimmed by 10 bases and 5 bases, with 14 bases remaining between them. Germline V gene lookup returns CDR1 MNHEY and CDR2 SVGEGT. This CDR3 is 12 amino acids long. The CDR3 reads CAIAQRGETQYF. The CDR3 DNA, read in part, is TGTGCCATTGCTCAAAGGGGGGAGACC.

Notes on this clone: The sequence runs out 3 residues before the end of the CDR3; the remainder is reconstructed from the germline J gene. The V and J genes are TRBV28 and TRBJ1-2; 7 bases line up with TRBD1. Per germline, CDR1 MDHEN and CDR2 SYDVKM. The CDR3 runs to 14 residues. CDR3 DNA (partial): TGTGCCAGCAGTGTGGAGGGGGCAGGAAGGGGC. Translated: CASSVEGAGRG. The entire CDR3 is CASSVEGAGRGYTF.

Comment on this clone: The read ends 3 residues before the CDR3 terminus; that terminus is restored from the germline J gene. V is TRBV19 and J is TRBJ2-1, with D perhaps matching TRBD1 (5 bases). The V gene lost 7 bases and the J gene lost 7 bases, with 20 bases spanning the gap. This CDR3 is built from 15 residues. The germline V gene encodes CDR1 LNHDA and CDR2 SQIVND (reference sequence). CDR3 in amino acids: CASKSPLTGRNEQFF. The CDR3 bases that were read are TGTGCCAGTAAATCCCCTCTTACAGGAAGGAATGAG. The full variable domain, with the rest looked up from reference TRBV19 and TRBJ2-1, is DGGITQSPKYLFRKEGQNVTLSCEQNLNHDAMYWYRQDPGQGLRLIYYSQIVNDFQKGDIAEGYSVSREKKESFPLTVTSAQKNPTAFYLCASKSPLTGRNEQFFGPGTRLTVL.

On this clone itself: The CDR3 end lies 3 residues beyond the end of the read and is filled in from the germline J gene. The chain links TRBV20-1 to TRBJ2-1; 10 bases are shared with TRBD2. Germline CDR1 reads DFQATT; CDR2 reads SNEGSKA (reference sequence). J was trimmed by 3 bases and V by 3 bases; bases with no gene match: 11. The CDR3 extends over 17 amino acids. CDR3 amino acids: CSASQRLAGVLYNEQFF. Incomplete CDR3 DNA: TGCAGTGCTAGCCAGAGGCTAGCGGGAGTCCTCTACAATGAG.

Concerning this clone itself: Sequencing ends 3 residues short of the CDR3 end; the germline J gene provides the rest. The rearrangement joins TRBV10-3 to TRBJ1-2, with D tentatively TRBD1 (5 bases). The CDR3 has 14 residues. V gave up 2 bases and J gave up 5 bases, with 12 bases separating them. Germline V gene lookup returns CDR1 ENHRY and CDR2 SYGVKD. This CDR3 reads CAISETDGGYGYTF. The covered CDR3 bases are TGTGCCATCAGTGAGACGGACGGGGGATATGGC.

Notes on this clone: The CDR3 end lies 3 residues beyond the end of the read and is filled in from the germline J gene. This sequence joins TRBV14 and TRBJ1-1; 7 bases align to TRBD1. Germline loops: CDR1 SGHDN, CDR2 FVKESK. The CDR3 consists of 13 residues. The CDR3 reads CASSQDKRGRAFF. CDR3 DNA, as far as it was read: TGTGCCAGCAGCCAAGATAAAAGGGGGCGA.